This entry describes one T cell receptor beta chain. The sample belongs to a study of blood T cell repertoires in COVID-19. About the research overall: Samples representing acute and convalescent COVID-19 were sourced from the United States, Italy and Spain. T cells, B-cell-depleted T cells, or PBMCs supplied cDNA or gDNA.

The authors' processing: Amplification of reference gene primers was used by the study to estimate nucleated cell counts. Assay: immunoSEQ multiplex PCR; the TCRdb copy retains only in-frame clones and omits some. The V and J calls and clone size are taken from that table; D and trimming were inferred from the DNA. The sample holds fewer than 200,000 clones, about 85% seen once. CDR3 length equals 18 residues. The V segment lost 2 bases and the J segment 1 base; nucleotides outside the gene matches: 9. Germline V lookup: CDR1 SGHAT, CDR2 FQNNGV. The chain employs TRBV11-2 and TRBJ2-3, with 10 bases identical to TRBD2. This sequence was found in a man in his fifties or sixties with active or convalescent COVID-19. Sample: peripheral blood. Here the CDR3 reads CASSLIAASGGRTDTQYF. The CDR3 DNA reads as TGTGCCAGCAGCTTAATCGCGGCTAGCGGGGGACGCACAGATACGCAGTATTTT. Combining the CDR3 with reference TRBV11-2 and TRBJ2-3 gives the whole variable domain EAGVAQSPRYKIIEKRQSVAFWCNPISGHATLYWYQQILGQGPKLLIQFQNNGVVDDSQLPKDRFSAERLKGVDSTLKIQPAKLEDSAVYLCASSLIAASGGRTDTQYFGPGTRLTVL.